This T cell receptor (beta chain) is drawn from a study of shared clonotypes between healthy human individuals. This CDR3 is 14 amino acids long. Unmatched junction bases numbered 7, after V lost 7 bases and J lost 4 bases. Germline loops: CDR1 SEHNR, CDR2 FQNEAQ (reference sequence). A remark on this clone: Its antigen is as yet unknown.

Findings and limits, study-wide: Clonotypes not shared had lower generation probabilities than those common to all four donors.

Terminally differentiated effector memory CD45RA+ cells were excluded by CCR7 positive selection of CD45RO-negative cells. Assay used: immunoSEQ multiplex PCR; TCRdb lists only in-frame clones, some missing. The sample gives roughly 590,000 clones, over 95% of which show up once; around 0.11% is in the top ten. The receptor was isolated from a woman in her twenties or thirties in good health. The specimen sequenced was naive CD8+ T cells sorted from blood. The chain has TRBV7-9 and TRBJ2-7; 10 bases map to TRBD2. The CDR3 region has the DNA TGTGCCAGCAAGGCTAGCGGGAGCTTTTACGAGCAGTACTTC. Residues: CASKASGSFYEQYF.